The 15 T cell receptor beta chains below were found in one sample sequenced in a study of naive and memory T cell subsets (dated by TCRdb to 2017 to 2019). This specimen's treatment or condition label, per the study, means: skin biopsy from PPD injection site in Mantoux-positive individual. Total RNA was treated with RQ1 DNase, without cell sorting, prior to reverse transcription, with an input of roughly 1 to 1000 ng being targeted. The library was built by means of UMI-ligation and nested PCR. Sequencing was performed on an Illumina MiSeq. For the blood and skin samples, reverse transcription of TCR RNA was done with SuperScript IV along with alpha and beta constant region primers. In-frame beta chains were kept once TCRdb had trimmed the public reads at Q25 with fastp and called clones with MiXCR. Entries that share a CDR3 protein sequence are merged under the most common genes and DNA. For this sample there are around 20,000 distinct CDR3 sequences; 8% to 10% appear just once. In total, the top ten clones hold approximately 6.3% of the sample.

The sequencing used skin, collected from a tuberculin skin test site. The source is an adult in good health.

This clonotype came up many times. The chain combines TRBV3-1 with TRBJ2-7; D is perhaps TRBD1 (6 bases). Trimming took off 7 bases at V and 1 base at J, with 17 bases between the two ends. This CDR3 is built from 15 residues. Germline V gives CDR1 LGHDT, CDR2 YNNKEL (reference sequence). This CDR3 reads CASTKGIGGSYEQYF. CDR3 DNA: TGTGCCAGCACCAAGGGCATAGGGGGATCCTACGAGCAGTACTTC.

This chain links TRBV4-2 with TRBJ1-5; TRBD1 is a possible D gene (6 bases). Per germline, CDR1 LGHNA and CDR2 YNFKEQ. The CDR3 is 21 residues long. V was pared by 4 bases and J by 5 bases, with 33 bases between. The CDR3 loop is CASSLTKTLIGGDGGYQPQHF. DNA for the CDR3: TGTGCCAGCAGCCTCACCAAAACTCTGATCGGTGGTGACGGGGGCTATCAGCCCCAGCATTTT.

Concerning this clonotype: This may be a read error: a much more frequent sequence differs by one nucleotide. The CDR3 region is CASDPRGTFDQRQHF. The CDR3 nucleotides read TGTGCCAGCGATCCGCGAGGGACGTTTGATCAGCGCCAGCATTTT. The J gene is TRBJ1-5, the V gene TRBV28; TRBD1 is a possible D gene (5 bases). This CDR3 comprises 15 residues. The V gene's germline CDR1 is MDHEN and CDR2 SYDVKM.

The chain uses TRBV6-1 and TRBJ2-5, with 9 bases aligning to TRBD1. This CDR3 has 15 residues. Germline V gene sequence: CDR1 MNHNS, CDR2 SASEGT. Unmatched junction bases numbered 5, after V lost 4 bases and J lost 2 bases. The CDR3 coding sequence is TGTGCCAGCAGTGTAACAGGGGGCCCGCAAGAGACCCAGTACTTC. Translated: CASSVTGGPQETQYF.

This chain joins TRBV6-2 or TRBV6-3 and TRBJ1-1; tentative D call: TRBD1 (5 bases). Trimming cost V 6 bases and J 5 bases, with 10 bases left between them. The length of the CDR3 is 12 residues. Germline V gives CDR1 MNHEY, CDR2 SVGEGT. CDR3 nucleotides: TGTGCCAGCAGAGGGGTGTGGACTGAAGCTTTCTTT. Translation: CASRGVWTEAFF.

V and J are TRBV19 and TRBJ1-3; D unclear. CDR3 size: 17 residues. The germline V gene has CDR1 LNHDA and CDR2 SQIVND (reference sequence). Trimming cost V 2 bases and J 2 bases, with 16 bases left between them. The CDR3 DNA sequence: TGTGCCAGTAGTATAACCGCCGCCCGGGGAGCTGGAAACACCATATATTTT. It translates to CASSITAARGAGNTIYF. Complete variable domain (other parts from reference TRBV19 and TRBJ1-3): DGGITQSPKYLFRKEGQNVTLSCEQNLNHDAMYWYRQDPGQGLRLIYYSQIVNDFQKGDIAEGYSVSREKKESFPLTVTSAQKNPTAFYLCASSITAARGAGNTIYFGEGSWLTVV.

This rearrangement joins TRBV9 to TRBJ2-2; D is perhaps TRBD2 (6 bases). This CDR3 has 14 residues. Germline loops: CDR1 SGDLS, CDR2 YYNGEE. V gave up 3 bases and J gave up 6 bases, with 12 bases separating them. The CDR3 is CASSARWGAGELFF. The CDR3 DNA sequence: TGTGCCAGCAGCGCCCGTTGGGGGGCCGGGGAGCTGTTTTTT.

The rearrangement joins TRBV7-9 to TRBJ2-2; no reliable D call. This CDR3 spans 14 amino acids. V lost 5 bases to trimming and J lost 6 bases, with 13 bases between them. Germline loops: CDR1 SEHNR, CDR2 FQNEAQ (reference sequence). The CDR3 bases are TGTGCCAGCAGCCCGGACCGACCACCCGGGGAGCTGTTTTTT. It translates to CASSPDRPPGELFF.

J is TRBJ2-5 and V is TRBV20-1; the D is unclear. CDR1 is DFQATT, CDR2 SNEGSKA, per germline (reference sequence). V lost 8 bases to trimming and J lost 5 bases, with 12 bases between them. This CDR3 has 11 amino acids. CDR3 nucleotides: TGCAGTTCGAACCCAACGGAGACCCAGTACTTC. Its protein product is CSSNPTETQYF.

The chain joins TRBV6-6 to TRBJ1-6, with 7 positions matching TRBD1. Germline CDR1 is MNHNY and CDR2 is SVGAGI (reference sequence). The CDR3 runs to 17 residues. The trim removed 2 bases at V and 5 bases at J, leaving 9 bases unmatched. The CDR3 here is CASSYRPGTADNSPLHF. In DNA, the CDR3 is TGTGCCAGCAGTTACCGTCCCGGGACAGCTGATAATTCACCCCTCCACTTT.

In its sample, this clonotype is medium-sized. The gene calls are TRBV7-9 and TRBJ2-3; D may be TRBD1 or TRBD2 (5 bases each). The CDR3 contains 16 residues. CDR1 and CDR2 (germline): SEHNR, FQNEAQ (reference sequence). V lost 5 bases, J lost 3 bases, and 18 bases lay in between. The CDR3 DNA reads as TGTGCCAGCAGCCAAACCGGAGGCAGGGCGACAGATACGCAGTATTTT. It specifies CASSQTGGRATDTQYF.

The V call is TRBV6-2 or TRBV6-3, the J call TRBJ2-1; the D call may be TRBD1 or TRBD2 (6 bases each). From germline, CDR1 is MNHEY and CDR2 SVGEGT. The ends were cut back, 2 bases at V and 7 bases at J, with 21 bases in the middle. This CDR3 has 17 amino acids. CDR3 DNA: TGTGCCAGCAGTTACAGTGGGAATTGGGGGGCGGGTAATGAGCAGTTCTTC. This codes for CASSYSGNWGAGNEQFF.

This clonotype was counted a few times. V is TRBV7-9 and J is TRBJ2-7, with D perhaps TRBD1 or TRBD2 (6 bases each). Germline lookup yields CDR1 SEHNR and CDR2 FQNEAQ (reference sequence). Trimming shortened V by 5 bases and J by 2 bases, and 16 bases separated the two germline ends. This CDR3 has 15 amino acids. In DNA, the CDR3 is TGTGCCAGCAGCAACCCGGGAGAGGGGGCCTACGAGCAGTACTTC. Its translation: CASSNPGEGAYEQYF.

This clonotype was recorded many times. The rearrangement links TRBV30 to TRBJ2-1; the match to TRBD2 covers 8 bases. The germline CDR1 and CDR2 sequences are GTSNPN and SVGIG (reference sequence). The V and J ends lost 7 bases and 7 bases, in that order; junction bases with no gene match: 9. The length of the CDR3 is 13 residues. The CDR3 DNA sequence: TGTGCCTCGCAAACTAGCGGAATGAATGAGCAGTTCTTC. Its translation: CASQTSGMNEQFF.

This clonotype was counted a few times. V and J are TRBV11-2 and TRBJ2-7, with 9 bases identical to TRBD1. V was pared by 6 bases and J by 2 bases, with 5 bases of the junction left unmatched. This CDR3 is 14 amino acids long. Germline V gene data show CDR1 as SGHAT and CDR2 as FQNNGV. CDR3 loop: CASSQDRGPYEQYF. The CDR3 bases are TGTGCCAGCAGTCAGGACAGGGGACCCTACGAGCAGTACTTC.